These T cell receptor beta chains were read from a single sample in a study of Ad26.COV2.S vaccination and SARS-CoV-2 variants. Produced via immunoSEQ multiplex PCR; TCRdb's table is partial and in-frame only. Of 350,000 to 400,000 clones in the sample, 80% to 90% were seen once. The sequencing here drew on peripheral blood, taken in a trial of Ad26.COV2.S vaccine versus placebo. Receptor source: a person aged 18 to 65 who received the Ad26.COV2.S COVID-19 vaccine or a placebo. Each CDR3 is given with its conserved first and last residue. The order of the fields is CDR3 length, J gene, D gene, V gene, clone size, CDR3 DNA, CDR3 protein. The D gene is left open where the match is weak. Clone size, where shown, is once, few, many, or a class for clones that have expanded.

15 | TRBJ1-5 | . | TRBV23-1 | . | TGCGCCAGCAGTCACCCGGGCCATAGCAATCAGCCCCAGCATTTT | CASSHPGHSNQPQHF
17 | TRBJ2-3 | TRBD2 | TRBV25-1 | . | TGTGCCAGCTACGGGACTAGCGGGGGGACTATCACAGATACGCAGTATTTT | CASYGTSGGTITDTQYF
13 | TRBJ1-2 | . | TRBV18 | . | TGTGCCAGCTCACCACTTGCGGGGCGGGGCTACACCTTC | CASSPLAGRGYTF
16 | TRBJ1-2 | . | TRBV4-1 | few | TGCGCCAGCAGCCATGGACGCAGCACCCCTAACTATGGCTACACCTTC | CASSHGRSTPNYGYTF
16 | TRBJ1-1 | . | TRBV9 | . | TGTGCCAGCAGCGCTGGCGAGTCCCCTTACAACACTGAAGCTTTCTTT | CASSAGESPYNTEAFF
15 | TRBJ2-6 | . | TRBV2 | once | TGTGCCAGCAGGGAAGACAGCTCTGGGGCCAACGTCCTGACTTTC | CASREDSSGANVLTF
16 | TRBJ1-1 | . | TRBV2 | . | TGTGCCAGCAGGCGCGACTCGGGATTGGGGCAATCTGAAGCTTTCTTT | CASRRDSGLGQSEAFF
19 | TRBJ1-2 | . | TRBV5-5 | . | TGTGCCAGCAGCTTGGGGTTTATAGTTCGGGGGAATTTAGAATATGGCTACACCTTC | CASSLGFIVRGNLEYGYTF
15 | TRBJ1-4 | TRBD1 | TRBV5-1 | . | TGCGCCAGCAGCTTGGTGACAGGGGATAATGAAAAACTGTTTTTT | CASSLVTGDNEKLFF
14 | TRBJ1-2 | TRBD1 | TRBV2 | . | TGTGCCAGCCTACCTGAGGGGGCTGGCTATGGCTACACCTTC | CASLPEGAGYGYTF
14 | TRBJ2-7 | TRBD1 | TRBV6-5 | . | TGTGCCAGCAGTTACCGGGACAGGGCCTACGAGCAGTACTTC | CASSYRDRAYEQYF
16 | TRBJ1-3 | TRBD1 | TRBV7-8 | . | TGTGCCAGCAGCCCCCACAGGGGGCTCTCTGGAAACACCATATATTTT | CASSPHRGLSGNTIYF
17 | TRBJ2-6 | TRBD2 | TRBV6-1 | . | TGTGCCAGCAGTGAAGACGGGGGGGCCCCTGGGGCCAACGTCCTGACTTTC | CASSEDGGAPGANVLTF
13 | TRBJ1-1 | . | TRBV5-5 | . | TGTGCCAGCAGCTTATGGGGGGGCACTGAAGCTTTCTTT | CASSLWGGTEAFF
15 | TRBJ2-5 | TRBD1 | TRBV6-5 | . | TGTGCCAGCAGAGCGTCGGACAGGGCATTAGAGACCCAGTACTTC | CASRASDRALETQYF
14 | TRBJ1-1 | . | TRBV18 | . | TGTGCCAGCTCACAACAGGGAGGTGAGACTGAAGCTTTCTTT | CASSQQGGETEAFF
14 | TRBJ1-4 | . | TRBV4-1 | . | TGCGCCAGCAGCCAAACAGGGCCGAATGAAAAACTGTTTTTT | CASSQTGPNEKLFF
14 | TRBJ2-1 | . | TRBV4-1 | . | TGCGCCAGCAGCCATGGGACGGGGAGGAATGAGCAGTTCTTC | CASSHGTGRNEQFF
14 | TRBJ1-1 | . | TRBV5-4 | . | TGTGCCAGCAGCTTGGAGGGGGGCTGGGCTGAAGCTTTCTTT | CASSLEGGWAEAFF
17 | TRBJ2-1 | TRBD2 | TRBV4-2 | . | TGTGCCAGCAGCCAAGATTCTACTAGCGGAATATACAATGAGCAGTTCTTC | CASSQDSTSGIYNEQFF
12 | TRBJ1-5 | . | TRBV5-4 | . | TGTGCCAGCAGCCTCGGGAGGGGGCCCCAGCATTTT | CASSLGRGPQHF
15 | TRBJ2-5 | . | TRBV19 | . | TGTGCCAGTAGTGCTGGTATCGGGCTCCTGGAGACCCAGTACTTC | CASSAGIGLLETQYF
16 | TRBJ2-1 | TRBD2 | TRBV13 | . | TGTGCCAGCAGCAGAGAGACTAGCGGGGGGGCGTATGAGCAGTTCTTC | CASSRETSGGAYEQFF
11 | TRBJ1-2 | . | TRBV20-1 | once | TGCAGTGCACCGGGTGGAGTAGGCTACACCTTC | CSAPGGVGYTF
13 | TRBJ1-5 | TRBD1 | TRBV30 | few | TGTGCCTGGAGTGGACAGGGGAATCAGCCCCAGCATTTT | CAWSGQGNQPQHF
15 | TRBJ2-7 | TRBD1 | TRBV3-1/TRBV3-2 | . | TGTGCCAGCAGCCAAGTCAGGACAGGGGAATACGAGCAGTACTTC | CASSQVRTGEYEQYF
13 | TRBJ1-1 | . | TRBV18 | . | TGTGCCAGCTCACGACAGAAGAACACTGAAGCTTTCTTT | CASSRQKNTEAFF
16 | TRBJ2-3 | . | TRBV7-2 | . | TGTGCCAGCAGCTTACTCGGCAACCGAGGGGGAAATACGCAGTATTTT | CASSLLGNRGGNTQYF
15 | TRBJ2-1 | TRBD1 | TRBV4-1 | . | TGCGCCAGCAGCCAAGTGGGGGACAGGGTGAATGAGCAGTTCTTC | CASSQVGDRVNEQFF
16 | TRBJ1-1 | . | TRBV2 | . | TGTGCCAGCAGTGGACTCCCCAGGGGAGCGTACACTGAAGCTTTCTTT | CASSGLPRGAYTEAFF
16 | TRBJ2-6 | . | TRBV4-3 | few | TGCGCCAGCAGCCAAGATGGAGGGGCTGGGGCCAACGTCCTGACTTTC | CASSQDGGAGANVLTF
13 | TRBJ1-1 | . | TRBV18 | . | TGTGCCAGCTCCCCAAGAGACAACACTGAAGCTTTCTTT | CASSPRDNTEAFF
18 | TRBJ1-2 | TRBD1 | TRBV5-1 | . | TGCGCCAGCAGCTTACACACCCGGACAGGTTCGCCTAACTATGGCTACACCTTC | CASSLHTRTGSPNYGYTF
14 | TRBJ2-7 | TRBD2 | TRBV13 | once | TGTGCCAGCAGTTTAGGGACTAGCGGGGACGAGCAGTACTTC | CASSLGTSGDEQYF
13 | TRBJ1-4 | . | TRBV2 | once | TGTGCCAGCAGTGTAAGGCGAGGCGAAAAACTGTTTTTT | CASSVRRGEKLFF
14 | TRBJ2-2 | . | TRBV2 | . | TGTGCCAGCCGCGCCCTTTTGATCGCCGGGGAGCTGTTTTTT | CASRALLIAGELFF
14 | TRBJ1-6 | . | TRBV19 | . | TGTGCCAGTACTGTAACAGGTTTCGGGTCACCCCTCCACTTT | CASTVTGFGSPLHF
15 | TRBJ1-6 | . | TRBV2 | few | TGTGCCAGCACCCTTATGGACAGACGAAATTCACCCCTCCACTTT | CASTLMDRRNSPLHF
18 | TRBJ2-3 | TRBD2 | TRBV4-1 | once | TGCGCCAGCAGCCAATCAGGGACTAGCGGGGGATACACAGATACGCAGTATTTT | CASSQSGTSGGYTDTQYF
12 | TRBJ1-2 | . | TRBV27 | . | TGTGCCAGCGGGGACGGCGTCTATGGCTACACCTTC | CASGDGVYGYTF
16 | TRBJ1-6 | . | TRBV11-2 | once | TGTGCCAGCAGCGCATACAGGGACTCCTATAATTCACCCCTCCACTTT | CASSAYRDSYNSPLHF
17 | TRBJ2-7 | TRBD2 | TRBV20-1 | . | TGCAGTGCTAGTGGTCGTCGGCGGGGGGGCAATTTCGACGAGCAGTACTTC | CSASGRRRGGNFDEQYF
14 | TRBJ1-2 | . | TRBV9 | . | TGTGCCAGCAGCGTTCTCGACGGAGCCTATGGCTACACCTTC | CASSVLDGAYGYTF
17 | TRBJ2-3 | TRBD2 | TRBV4-1 | . | TGCGCCAGCAGGCGTTTGGCGGGGGGTAGGAGCACAGATACGCAGTATTTT | CASRRLAGGRSTDTQYF
14 | TRBJ1-1 | . | TRBV3-1/TRBV3-2 | . | TGTGCCAGCAGCCAAGATTTTGGGAACACTGAAGCTTTCTTT | CASSQDFGNTEAFF
15 | TRBJ1-2 | TRBD1 | TRBV6-2/TRBV6-3 | . | TGTGCCAGCAGTACCCGGACAGGGGGCAACTATGGCTACACCTTC | CASSTRTGGNYGYTF
14 | TRBJ2-3 | . | TRBV7-2 | . | TGTGCCAGCAGCCCCTCGGGCGGACGAGATACGCAGTATTTT | CASSPSGGRDTQYF
17 | TRBJ1-2 | . | TRBV10-3 | few | TGTGCCATCAGTGAGTCGACGTCCGGGCCCGCTAACTATGGCTACACCTTC | CAISESTSGPANYGYTF
11 | TRBJ1-2 | . | TRBV6-5 | . | TGTGCCATCTGGGGGATCTATGGCTACACCTTC | CAIWGIYGYTF
15 | TRBJ1-1 | . | TRBV19 | . | TGTGCCAGTAGTACCACCCGGATTCTCAACACTGAAGCTTTCTTT | CASSTTRILNTEAFF
13 | TRBJ2-7 | . | TRBV30 | once | TGTGCCTGGAGTGTAGACCGAGCCTACGAGCAGTACTTC | CAWSVDRAYEQYF
17 | TRBJ2-7 | TRBD2 | TRBV5-6 | . | TGTGCCAGCAGCTTGGAGGCGTTCACTAGCGGGGGCTACGAGCAGTACTTC | CASSLEAFTSGGYEQYF